The TCR beta chain described here comes from a study of T cells in Graves' hyperthyroidism and ophthalmopathy. As to this clonotype: Its antigen is unidentified.

For the diagnoses, clinical symptoms, serum thyroxine and TRAb, thyroid ultrasound and orbital computed tomography were used. RNA transcripts were the template for amplifying TCR beta CDR3 regions. The HTBI set primed first-round TCR CDR3 RT-PCR. TCRdb itself ran the multiplex PCR reads through MiXCR, one entry per CDR3 protein. This sample has 450,000 to 700,000 distinct CDR3 sequences; more than 45% occur once, and the top ten carry roughly 20%. The germline V gene has CDR1 SNHLY and CDR2 FYNNEI. There are 14 residues in the CDR3. V was cut by 2 bases and J by 4 bases, with 11 bases left in between. Findings and limits, study-wide: Most clonotypes expanded in thyroid above 0.001 were likewise present in blood. From stable hyperthyroidism, ophthalmopathy was separated by a 13 V-J model. The model's output predicted ophthalmopathy at a median of roughly seven months prior to onset.

The J gene is TRBJ2-5, the V gene TRBV2, with a possible D match to TRBD2 (5 bases). The clonotype originates from an adult woman with Graves' disease, either hyperthyroidism or ophthalmopathy (not recorded which). Sequences were obtained from peripheral blood or thyroid tissue (not recorded which). The CDR3 is CASSEMRVSETQYF. The CDR3 nucleotides are TGTGCCAGCAGTGAAATGAGGGTCTCAGAGACCCAGTACTTC.